This paragraph reports one T cell receptor (beta chain). This record belongs to a study of blood T cell repertoires in COVID-19. Study overall: Donors in the United States, Italy and Spain gave samples during acute or convalescent COVID-19. PBMCs, B-cell-depleted T cells, or T cells provided the cDNA or gDNA that made up the material.

Trimming at V came to 2 bases and at J to 1 base, leaving 5 bases not matched to a gene. Germline CDR1 is MDHEN and CDR2 is SYDVKM. There are 15 residues in the CDR3. Assay: immunoSEQ multiplex PCR; the TCRdb copy retains only in-frame clones and omits some. The sample shows 380,000 or so clones, 81% of them seen only once. The V and J genes are TRBV28 and TRBJ2-7, with 7 bases matching TRBD1. The receptor was derived from a human donor with acute or convalescent COVID-19. The donor label of this sample is uncertain. Material: peripheral blood. CDR3 loop: CASSLTGDWSYEQYF. The CDR3 DNA reads as TGTGCCAGCAGTTTAACAGGGGATTGGTCCTACGAGCAGTACTTC.